The table lists the clone carrying this T cell receptor (beta chain) with a few counts. These data belong to a study of vaccination and CD4 T cells after COVID-19. One entry per CDR3 protein, called by TCRdb with MiXCR from the PCR reads. The sample shows around 21,000 distinct CDR3 sequences, about 62% of them seen only once. This CDR3 has 14 amino acids. V was cut by 0 bases and J by 10 bases, with 14 bases left in between. Germline lookup yields CDR1 SGHDT and CDR2 YYEEEE. This chain joins TRBV5-6 and TRBJ1-5, with D uncertain. Sequencing used CD4+ T cells from blood, obtained after SARS-CoV-2 vaccination. This sequence originates from a human donor who had recovered from COVID-19. This CDR3 is CASSLGTGGSPQHF. The CDR3 nucleotides read TGTGCCAGCAGCTTGGGGACGGGAGGAAGCCCCCAGCATTTT.